The clone carrying this TCR beta chain appeared many times. As yet, its antigen is unknown. A total of 2 million PBMCs stored at -80 degrees C provided the unsorted libraries. The data originate from a study of neurological immune-mediated disorders. The CDR3 contains 16 residues. CDR1 is DFQATT and CDR2 is SNEGSKA in the germline V gene (reference sequence). V was pared by 1 base and J by 4 bases, with 19 bases between. Study-wide points: Patients with HTLV-1-associated myelopathy showed the most TCR clonal expansion. Those with multiple sclerosis showed the least, falling below healthy controls. It was the repertoires of 18 of 34 multiple sclerosis patients that phylogenetic grouping placed in one related-CDR3 cluster, which is a possible signature.

The yield of each sequencing run was over 170 million TCR-beta sequences from 15-18 subjects. TCRdb reprocessed the 5' RACE reads via MiXCR and lists one record per CDR3 protein. This sample has fewer than 85,000 distinct CDR3 sequences, with less than 4% found just once. The V and J genes are TRBV20-1 and TRBJ1-2; D unresolved. This receptor was identified in a man in his thirties or forties with multiple sclerosis. Sequenced sample: PBMCs. CDR3 in DNA: TGCAGTGCTAGAGTTGCGCTGGGAGTAGCGCCCTATGGCTACACCTTC. Its translation is CSARVALGVAPYGYTF.